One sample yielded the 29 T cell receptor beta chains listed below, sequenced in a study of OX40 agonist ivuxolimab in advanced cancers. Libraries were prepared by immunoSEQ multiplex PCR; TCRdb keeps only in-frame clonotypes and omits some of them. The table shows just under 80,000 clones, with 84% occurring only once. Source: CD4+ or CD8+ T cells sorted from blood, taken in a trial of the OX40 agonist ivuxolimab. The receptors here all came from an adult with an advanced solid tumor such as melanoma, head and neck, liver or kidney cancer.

CDR3: CASSIVWGEEQPQHF. The CDR3 DNA is TGTGCCAGTAGTATAGTATGGGGGGAAGAACAGCCCCAGCATTTT. The chain joins TRBV19 to TRBJ1-5, with D tentatively TRBD1 (5 bases). CDR3 length equals 15 residues. V lost 1 base to trimming and J lost 7 bases, with 14 bases between them. Germline V lookup: CDR1 LNHDA, CDR2 SQIVND (reference sequence).

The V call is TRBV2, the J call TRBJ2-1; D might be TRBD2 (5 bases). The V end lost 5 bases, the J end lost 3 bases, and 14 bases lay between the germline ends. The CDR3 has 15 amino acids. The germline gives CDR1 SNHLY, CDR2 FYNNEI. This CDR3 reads CASSSPGFIYNEQFF. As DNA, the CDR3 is TGTGCCAGCAGTTCTCCGGGATTTATCTACAATGAGCAGTTCTTC.

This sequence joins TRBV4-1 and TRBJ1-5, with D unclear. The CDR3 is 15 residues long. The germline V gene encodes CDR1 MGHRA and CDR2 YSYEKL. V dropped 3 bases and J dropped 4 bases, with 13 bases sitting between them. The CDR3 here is CASSQFLNPNQPQHF. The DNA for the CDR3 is TGCGCCAGCAGCCAGTTCCTCAACCCAAATCAGCCCCAGCATTTT.

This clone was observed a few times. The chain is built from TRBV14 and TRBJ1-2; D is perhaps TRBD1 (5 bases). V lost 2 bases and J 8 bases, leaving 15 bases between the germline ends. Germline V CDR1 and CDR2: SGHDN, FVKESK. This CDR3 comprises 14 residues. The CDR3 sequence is CASSQTRDGWGYTF. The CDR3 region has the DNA TGTGCCAGCAGCCAAACAAGGGACGGATGGGGCTACACCTTC.

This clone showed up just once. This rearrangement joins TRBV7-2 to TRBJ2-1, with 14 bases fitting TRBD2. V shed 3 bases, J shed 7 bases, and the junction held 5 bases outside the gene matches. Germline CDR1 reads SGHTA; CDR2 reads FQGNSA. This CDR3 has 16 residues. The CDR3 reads CASSFSTSGGANEQFF. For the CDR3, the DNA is TGTGCCAGCAGCTTCTCGACTAGCGGGGGGGCAAATGAGCAGTTCTTC.

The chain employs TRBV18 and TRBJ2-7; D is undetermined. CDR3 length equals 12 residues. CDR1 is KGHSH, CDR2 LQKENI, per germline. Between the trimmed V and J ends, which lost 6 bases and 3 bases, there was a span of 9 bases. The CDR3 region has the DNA TGTGCCAGCTCTCTAACGGACTACGAGCAGTACTTC. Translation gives CASSLTDYEQYF.

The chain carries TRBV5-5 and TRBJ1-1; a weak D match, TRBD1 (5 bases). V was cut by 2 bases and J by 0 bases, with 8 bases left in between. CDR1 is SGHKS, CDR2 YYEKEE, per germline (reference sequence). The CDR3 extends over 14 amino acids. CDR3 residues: CASSFRVLNTEAFF. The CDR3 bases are TGTGCCAGCAGCTTCAGGGTATTGAACACTGAAGCTTTCTTT.

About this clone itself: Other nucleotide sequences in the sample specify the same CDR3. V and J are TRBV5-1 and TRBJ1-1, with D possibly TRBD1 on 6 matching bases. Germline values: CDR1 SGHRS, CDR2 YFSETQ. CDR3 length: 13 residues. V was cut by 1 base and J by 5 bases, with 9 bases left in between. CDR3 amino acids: CASSLRGGTEAFF. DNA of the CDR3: TGCGCCAGCAGCTTGAGAGGGGGTACTGAAGCTTTCTTT.

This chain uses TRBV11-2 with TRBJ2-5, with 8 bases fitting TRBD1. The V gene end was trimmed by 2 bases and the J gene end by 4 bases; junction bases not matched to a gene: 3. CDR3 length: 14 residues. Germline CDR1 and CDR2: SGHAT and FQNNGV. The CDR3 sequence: CASSLRTGGETQYF. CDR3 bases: TGTGCCAGCAGCTTAAGAACAGGGGGAGAGACCCAGTACTTC. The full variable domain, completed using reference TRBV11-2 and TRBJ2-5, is EAGVAQSPRYKIIEKRQSVAFWCNPISGHATLYWYQQILGQGPKLLIQFQNNGVVDDSQLPKDRFSAERLKGVDSTLKIQPAKLEDSAVYLCASSLRTGGETQYFGPGTRLLVL.

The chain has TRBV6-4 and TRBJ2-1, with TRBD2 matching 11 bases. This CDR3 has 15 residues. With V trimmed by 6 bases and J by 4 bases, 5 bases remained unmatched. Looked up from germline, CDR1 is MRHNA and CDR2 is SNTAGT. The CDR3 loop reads CASSYSGGGYNEQFF. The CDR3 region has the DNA TGTGCCAGCAGCTATAGCGGGGGGGGATACAATGAGCAGTTCTTC.

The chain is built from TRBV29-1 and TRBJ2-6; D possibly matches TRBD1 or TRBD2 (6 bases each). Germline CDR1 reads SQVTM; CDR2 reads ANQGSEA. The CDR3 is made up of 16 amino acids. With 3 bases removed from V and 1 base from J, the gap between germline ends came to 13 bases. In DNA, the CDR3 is TGCAGCGTTGAGTACCGGGGGCGGTCTGGGGCCAACGTCCTGACTTTC. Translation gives CSVEYRGRSGANVLTF.

The CDR3 spells CASSWRPSYEQYF. CDR3 nucleotides: TGTGCCAGCAGTTGGCGACCCTCCTACGAGCAGTACTTC. V and J are TRBV28 and TRBJ2-7; unclear D gene. The CDR3 sequence is 13 residues long. V was cut by 4 bases and J by 0 bases, with 7 bases left in between. CDR1 is MDHEN, CDR2 SYDVKM, per germline.

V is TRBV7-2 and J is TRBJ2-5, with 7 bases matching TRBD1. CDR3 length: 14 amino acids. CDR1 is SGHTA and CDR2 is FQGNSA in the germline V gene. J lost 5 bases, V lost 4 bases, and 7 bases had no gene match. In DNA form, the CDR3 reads TGTGCCAGCAGCTCGACAGGGACGATGGAGACCCAGTACTTC. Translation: CASSSTGTMETQYF.

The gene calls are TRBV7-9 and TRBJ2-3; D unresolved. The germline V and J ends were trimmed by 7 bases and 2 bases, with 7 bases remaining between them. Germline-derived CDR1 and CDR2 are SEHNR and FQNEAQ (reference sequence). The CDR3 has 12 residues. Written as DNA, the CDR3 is TGTGCCAGCATCCCTCCCACAGATACGCAGTATTTT. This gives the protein CASIPPTDTQYF.

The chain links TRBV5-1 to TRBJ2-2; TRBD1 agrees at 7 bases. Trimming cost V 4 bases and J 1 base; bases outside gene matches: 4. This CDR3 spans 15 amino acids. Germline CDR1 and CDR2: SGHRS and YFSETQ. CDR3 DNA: TGCGCCAGCAGCCGGGGACAGATGAACACCGGGGAGCTGTTTTTT. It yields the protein CASSRGQMNTGELFF.

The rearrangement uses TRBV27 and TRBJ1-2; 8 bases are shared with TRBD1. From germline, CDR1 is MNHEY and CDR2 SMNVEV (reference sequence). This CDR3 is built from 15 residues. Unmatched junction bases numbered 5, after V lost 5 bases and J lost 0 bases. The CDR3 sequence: CASSPLQGANYGYTF. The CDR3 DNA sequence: TGTGCCAGCAGTCCCTTACAGGGGGCTAACTATGGCTACACCTTC.

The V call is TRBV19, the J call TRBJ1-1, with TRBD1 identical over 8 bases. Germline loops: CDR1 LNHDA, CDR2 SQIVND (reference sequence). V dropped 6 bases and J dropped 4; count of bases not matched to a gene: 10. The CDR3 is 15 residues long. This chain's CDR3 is CASSQRTGSRTEAFF. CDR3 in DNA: TGTGCCAGTAGCCAGCGGACAGGGTCCCGCACTGAAGCTTTCTTT.

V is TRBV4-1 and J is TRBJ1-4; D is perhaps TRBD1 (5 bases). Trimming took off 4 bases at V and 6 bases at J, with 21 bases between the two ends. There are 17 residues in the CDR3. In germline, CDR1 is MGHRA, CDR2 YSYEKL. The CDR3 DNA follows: TGCGCCAGCAGCCGACTTGGCCACGGGGGGTCCGATGAAAAACTGTTTTTT. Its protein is CASSRLGHGGSDEKLFF.

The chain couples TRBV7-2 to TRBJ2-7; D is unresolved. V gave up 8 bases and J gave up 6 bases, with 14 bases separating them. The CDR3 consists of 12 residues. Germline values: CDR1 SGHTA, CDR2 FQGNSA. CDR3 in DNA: TGTGCCAGCTCAACTTATACCAGCGAGCAGTACTTC. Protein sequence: CASSTYTSEQYF.

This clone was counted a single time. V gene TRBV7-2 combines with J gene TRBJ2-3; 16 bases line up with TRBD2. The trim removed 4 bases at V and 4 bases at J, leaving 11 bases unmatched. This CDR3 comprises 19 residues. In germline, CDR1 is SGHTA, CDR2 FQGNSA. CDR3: CASSSRAGTSGGVADTQYF. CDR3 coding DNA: TGTGCCAGCAGCTCCCGGGCCGGGACTAGCGGGGGGGTGGCAGATACGCAGTATTTT.

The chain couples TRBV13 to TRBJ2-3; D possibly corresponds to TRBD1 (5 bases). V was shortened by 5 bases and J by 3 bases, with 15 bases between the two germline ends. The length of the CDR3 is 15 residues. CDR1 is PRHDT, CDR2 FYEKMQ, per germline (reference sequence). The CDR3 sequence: CASSLPQGGTDTQYF. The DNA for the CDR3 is TGTGCCAGCAGCCTGCCTCAGGGCGGAACAGATACGCAGTATTTT.

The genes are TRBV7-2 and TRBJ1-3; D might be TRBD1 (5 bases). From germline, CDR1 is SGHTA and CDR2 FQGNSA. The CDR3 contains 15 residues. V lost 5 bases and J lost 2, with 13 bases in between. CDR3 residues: CASSPDTRTGNTIYF. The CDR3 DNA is TGTGCCAGCAGCCCGGACACTCGCACTGGAAACACCATATATTTT.

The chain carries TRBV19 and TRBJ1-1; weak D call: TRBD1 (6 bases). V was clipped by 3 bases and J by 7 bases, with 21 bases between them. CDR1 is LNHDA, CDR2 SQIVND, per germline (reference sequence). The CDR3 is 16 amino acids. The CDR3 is CASSIGLGRGRVEAFF. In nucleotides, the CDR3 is TGTGCCAGTAGTATTGGATTGGGCAGGGGAAGAGTTGAAGCTTTCTTT. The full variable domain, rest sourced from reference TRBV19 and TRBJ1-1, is DGGITQSPKYLFRKEGQNVTLSCEQNLNHDAMYWYRQDPGQGLRLIYYSQIVNDFQKGDIAEGYSVSREKKESFPLTVTSAQKNPTAFYLCASSIGLGRGRVEAFFGQGTRLTVV.

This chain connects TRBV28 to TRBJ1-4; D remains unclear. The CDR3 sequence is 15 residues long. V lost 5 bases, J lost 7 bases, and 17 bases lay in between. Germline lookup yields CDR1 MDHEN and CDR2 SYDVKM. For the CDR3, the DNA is TGTGCCAGCAGTGACGGCCCCCTCGGGATTGAAAAACTGTTTTTT. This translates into CASSDGPLGIEKLFF.

The CDR3 region is CATSRRTGGNEQFF. The CDR3 DNA follows: TGTGCCACCAGCAGGAGGACAGGGGGCAATGAGCAGTTCTTC. The genes are TRBV15 and TRBJ2-1; 10 nucleotides align to TRBD1. J gave up 6 bases and V 3 bases, and 2 bases lay outside the gene matches. The CDR3 runs to 14 residues. The V gene's germline CDR1 is LNHNV and CDR2 YYDKDF (reference sequence).

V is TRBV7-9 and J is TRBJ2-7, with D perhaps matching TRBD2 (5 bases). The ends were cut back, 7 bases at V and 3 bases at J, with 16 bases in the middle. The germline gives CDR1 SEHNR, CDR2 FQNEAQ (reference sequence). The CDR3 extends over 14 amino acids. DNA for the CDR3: TGTGCCAGCAAGAAGGACTCGAACTTCTACGAGCAGTACTTC. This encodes CASKKDSNFYEQYF.

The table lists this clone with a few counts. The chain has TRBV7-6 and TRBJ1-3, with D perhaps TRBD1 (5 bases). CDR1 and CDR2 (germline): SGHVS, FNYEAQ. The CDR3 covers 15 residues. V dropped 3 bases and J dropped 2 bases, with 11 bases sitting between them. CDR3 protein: CASSLSGTPGNTIYF. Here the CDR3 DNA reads TGTGCCAGCAGCTTGTCTGGGACCCCTGGAAACACCATATATTTT. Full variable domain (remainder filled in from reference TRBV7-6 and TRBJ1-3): GAGVSQSPRYKVTKRGQDVALRCDPISGHVSLYWYRQALGQGPEFLTYFNYEAQQDKSGLPNDRFSAERPEGSISTLTIQRTEQRDSAMYRCASSLSGTPGNTIYFGEGSWLTVV.

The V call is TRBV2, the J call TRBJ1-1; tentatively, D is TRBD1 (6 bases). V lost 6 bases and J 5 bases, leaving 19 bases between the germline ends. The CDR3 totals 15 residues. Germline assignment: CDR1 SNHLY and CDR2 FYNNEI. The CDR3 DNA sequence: TGTGCCAGCAGCGTACTCACTGGGGGCGAGACTGAAGCTTTCTTT. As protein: CASSVLTGGETEAFF.

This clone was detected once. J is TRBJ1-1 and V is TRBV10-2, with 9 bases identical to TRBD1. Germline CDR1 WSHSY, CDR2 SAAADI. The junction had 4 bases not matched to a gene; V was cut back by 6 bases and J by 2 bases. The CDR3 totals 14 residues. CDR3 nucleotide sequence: TGCGCCAGCAGGGGGGGACAGGGCAACACTGAAGCTTTCTTT. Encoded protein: CASRGGQGNTEAFF.